These 11 T cell receptor beta chains were all obtained from the same sample, sequenced in a study of cytomegalovirus exposure and HLA in healthy donors. Primers for the PCR totalled 60 Vbeta and 13 Jbeta. Data came from immunoSEQ multiplex PCR; TCRdb stores just in-frame clones and leaves some out. The repertoire has under 200,000 clones, 80% of them found once; the top ten carry 2.3%. Sequenced material: PBMCs. These receptors came from a male donor in good health and CMV-seronegative.

V and J are TRBV5-1 and TRBJ2-7; TRBD1 agrees at 10 bases. The CDR3 is 15 residues long. The germline gives CDR1 SGHRS, CDR2 YFSETQ. The V gene end was trimmed by 4 bases and the J gene end by 2 bases; junction bases not matched to a gene: 6. CDR3 amino acids: CASSRGQGDTYEQYF. The CDR3 DNA sequence: TGCGCCAGCAGCCGCGGACAGGGGGATACCTACGAGCAGTACTTC.

The chain joins TRBV11-2 to TRBJ2-3; 14 bases are shared with TRBD2. CDR1 and CDR2 (germline): SGHAT, FQNNGV. V was pared by 5 bases and J by 3 bases, with 4 bases of the junction left unmatched. The CDR3 loop spans 16 amino acids. CDR3 in DNA: TGTGCCAGCAGCCAGGGACTAGCGGGGGTAACAGATACGCAGTATTTT. This codes for CASSQGLAGVTDTQYF. Variable domain in full (rest from reference TRBV11-2 and TRBJ2-3): EAGVAQSPRYKIIEKRQSVAFWCNPISGHATLYWYQQILGQGPKLLIQFQNNGVVDDSQLPKDRFSAERLKGVDSTLKIQPAKLEDSAVYLCASSQGLAGVTDTQYFGPGTRLTVL.

The chain combines TRBV18 with TRBJ2-3; D is uncertain. This CDR3 is built from 12 residues. Germline V gene lookup returns CDR1 KGHSH and CDR2 LQKENI. V dropped 4 bases and J dropped 2 bases, with 4 bases sitting between them. CDR3 region: CASSLYTDTQYF. CDR3 DNA: TGTGCCAGCTCACTATACACAGATACGCAGTATTTT. The full variable domain, completed using reference TRBV18 and TRBJ2-3, is NAGVMQNPRHLVRRRGQEARLRCSPMKGHSHVYWYRQLPEEGLKFMVYLQKENIIDESGMPKERFSAEFPKEGPSILRIQQVVRGDSAAYFCASSLYTDTQYFGPGTRLTVL.

On this clone itself: The same CDR3 arises from other DNA sequences in this sample as well. This chain joins TRBV6-6 and TRBJ1-6, with no clear D. V gave up 3 bases and J gave up 7 bases, with 4 bases separating them. Germline V CDR1 and CDR2: MNHNY, SVGAGI (reference sequence). This CDR3 is built from 12 residues. The CDR3 DNA reads as TGTGCCAGCAGTTATCAAAATTCACCCCTCCACTTT. Protein product: CASSYQNSPLHF.

The genes are TRBV5-1 and TRBJ2-1; TRBD2 matches at 7 bases. CDR1 is SGHRS and CDR2 is YFSETQ in the germline V gene. This CDR3 contains 15 residues. Losses at the gene ends were 0 bases for V and 4 bases for J; bases not matched to a gene: 4. The CDR3 protein is CASSLAGSGYNEQFF. The CDR3 nucleotides read TGCGCCAGCAGCTTGGCGGGTAGCGGGTACAATGAGCAGTTCTTC.

This clone was observed a handful of times. The rearrangement joins TRBV5-5 to TRBJ2-1, with D perhaps matching TRBD2 (5 bases). The ends were cut back, 2 bases at V and 0 bases at J, with 9 bases in the middle. CDR1 is SGHKS and CDR2 is YYEKEE in the germline V gene (reference sequence). The CDR3 has 15 amino acids. The CDR3 is CASSFRDPSYNEQFF. CDR3 DNA: TGTGCCAGCAGCTTTCGGGATCCCTCCTACAATGAGCAGTTCTTC. Complete variable domain (other parts from reference TRBV5-5 and TRBJ2-1): DAGVTQSPTHLIKTRGQQVTLRCSPISGHKSVSWYQQVLGQGPQFIFQYYEKEERGRGNFPDRFSARQFPNYSSELNVNALLLGDSALYLCASSFRDPSYNEQFFGPGTRLTVL.

This clone was observed a single time. The gene calls are TRBV4-1 and TRBJ2-7, with D maybe TRBD1 (5 bases). The V gene lost 3 bases and the J gene lost 7 bases, with 13 bases spanning the gap. The germline V gene encodes CDR1 MGHRA and CDR2 YSYEKL. CDR3 length: 13 amino acids. Written as DNA, the CDR3 is TGCGCCAGCAGCCAGGCAGGGTTGGCTGAGCAGTACTTC. This translates into CASSQAGLAEQYF.

The chain uses TRBV6-5 and TRBJ1-3; tentatively, D is TRBD1 (6 bases). Trimming stripped 6 bases from V and 0 bases from J, with 12 bases between. Germline V CDR1 and CDR2: MNHEY, SVGAGI. CDR3 length: 15 amino acids. CDR3 loop: CASSPDRSSGNTIYF. In nucleotides, the CDR3 is TGTGCCAGCAGCCCTGACAGGAGCTCTGGAAACACCATATATTTT.

The chain has TRBV2 and TRBJ2-1; 9 bases align to TRBD2. CDR3 length: 16 residues. Germline CDR1 reads SNHLY; CDR2 reads FYNNEI. Trimming removed 7 bases from V and 9 bases from J; junction bases left unmatched: 16. The CDR3 DNA is TGTGCCAGCATTCTCGCCCCGACTAGCGGTGGGGGTGAGCAGTTCTTC. Translation: CASILAPTSGGGEQFF.

DNA of the CDR3: TGTGCCACCAGCAGACTCCGCGGACAGAACAACAATGAGCAGTTCTTC. Amino acid sequence: CATSRLRGQNNNEQFF. This chain uses TRBV15 with TRBJ2-1; D might be TRBD1 (6 bases). V was shortened by 2 bases and J by 5 bases, with 16 bases between the two germline ends. Looked up from germline, CDR1 is LNHNV and CDR2 is YYDKDF (reference sequence). This CDR3 has 16 amino acids.

V usage is TRBV6-5 and J usage is TRBJ1-5; 11 bases match TRBD1. The trim removed 6 bases at V and 7 bases at J, leaving 5 bases unmatched. CDR1 and CDR2 (germline): MNHEY, SVGAGI. CDR3 length: 14 residues. As DNA, the CDR3 is TGTGCCAGCAGAAAGGACAGGGGGCAACAGCCCCAGCATTTT. Translation: CASRKDRGQQPQHF.